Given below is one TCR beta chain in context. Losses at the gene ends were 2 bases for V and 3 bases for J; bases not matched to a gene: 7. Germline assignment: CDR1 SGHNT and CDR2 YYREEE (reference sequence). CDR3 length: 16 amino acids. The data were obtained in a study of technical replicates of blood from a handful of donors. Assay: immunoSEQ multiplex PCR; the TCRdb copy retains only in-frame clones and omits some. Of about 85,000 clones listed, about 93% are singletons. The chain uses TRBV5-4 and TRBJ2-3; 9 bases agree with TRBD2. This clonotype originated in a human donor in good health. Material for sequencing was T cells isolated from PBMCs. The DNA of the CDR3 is TGTGCCAGCAGCTTTAGCGGGAGAGGAGGAACAGATACGCAGTATTTT. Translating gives CASSFSGRGGTDTQYF.